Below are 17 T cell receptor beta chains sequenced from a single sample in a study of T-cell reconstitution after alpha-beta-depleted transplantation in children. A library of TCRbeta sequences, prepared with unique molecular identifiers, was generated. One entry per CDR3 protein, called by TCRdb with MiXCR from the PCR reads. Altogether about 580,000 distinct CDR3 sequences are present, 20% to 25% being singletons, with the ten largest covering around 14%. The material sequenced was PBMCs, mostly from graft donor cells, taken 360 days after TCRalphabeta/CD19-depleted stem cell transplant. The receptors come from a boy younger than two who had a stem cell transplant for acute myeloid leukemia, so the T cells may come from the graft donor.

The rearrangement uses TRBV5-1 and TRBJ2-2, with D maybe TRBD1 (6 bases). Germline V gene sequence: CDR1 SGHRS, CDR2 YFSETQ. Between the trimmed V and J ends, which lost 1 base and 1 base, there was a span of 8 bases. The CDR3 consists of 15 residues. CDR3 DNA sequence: TGCGCCAGCAGCTTGACAGGGAAGAACACCGGGGAGCTGTTTTTT. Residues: CASSLTGKNTGELFF. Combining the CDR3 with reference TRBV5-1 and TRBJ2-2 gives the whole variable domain KAGVTQTPRYLIKTRGQQVTLSCSPISGHRSVSWYQQTPGQGLQFLFEYFSETQRNKGNFPGRFSGRQFSNSRSEMNVSTLELGDSALYLCASSLTGKNTGELFFGEGSRLTVL.

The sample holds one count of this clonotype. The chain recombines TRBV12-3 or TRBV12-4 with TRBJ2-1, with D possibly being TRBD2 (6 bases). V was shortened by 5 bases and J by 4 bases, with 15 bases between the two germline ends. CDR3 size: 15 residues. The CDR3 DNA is TGTGCCAGCAGTGTCGGACTATTCCTTTACAATGAGCAGTTCTTC. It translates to CASSVGLFLYNEQFF.

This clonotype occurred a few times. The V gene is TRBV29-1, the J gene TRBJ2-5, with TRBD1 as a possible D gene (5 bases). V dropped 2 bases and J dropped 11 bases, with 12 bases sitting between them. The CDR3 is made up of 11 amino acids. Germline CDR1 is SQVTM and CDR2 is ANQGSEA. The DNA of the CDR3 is TGCAGCGTTGAACTTCCCCAGGGTCAGTACTTC. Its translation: CSVELPQGQYF.

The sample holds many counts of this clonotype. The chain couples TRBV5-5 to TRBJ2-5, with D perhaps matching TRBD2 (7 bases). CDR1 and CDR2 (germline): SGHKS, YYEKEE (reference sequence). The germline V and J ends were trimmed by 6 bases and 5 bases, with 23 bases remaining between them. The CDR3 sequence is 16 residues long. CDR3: CASNERGGVGQETQYF. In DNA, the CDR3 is TGTGCCAGCAATGAAAGGGGGGGTGTCGGTCAGGAGACCCAGTACTTC.

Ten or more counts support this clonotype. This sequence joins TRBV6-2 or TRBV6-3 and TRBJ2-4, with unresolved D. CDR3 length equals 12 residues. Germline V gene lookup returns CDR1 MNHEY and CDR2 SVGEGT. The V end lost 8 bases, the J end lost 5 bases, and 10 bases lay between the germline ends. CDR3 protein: CASGHRENIQYF. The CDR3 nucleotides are TGTGCCAGCGGCCACAGAGAAAACATTCAGTACTTC.

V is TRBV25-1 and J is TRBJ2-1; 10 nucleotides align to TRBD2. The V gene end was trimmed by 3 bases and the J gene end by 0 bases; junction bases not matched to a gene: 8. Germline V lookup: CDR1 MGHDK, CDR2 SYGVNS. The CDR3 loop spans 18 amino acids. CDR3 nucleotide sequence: TGTGCCAGCAGTGATCCTAGCGGGGGCCCAAGCTCCTACAATGAGCAGTTCTTC. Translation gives CASSDPSGGPSSYNEQFF.

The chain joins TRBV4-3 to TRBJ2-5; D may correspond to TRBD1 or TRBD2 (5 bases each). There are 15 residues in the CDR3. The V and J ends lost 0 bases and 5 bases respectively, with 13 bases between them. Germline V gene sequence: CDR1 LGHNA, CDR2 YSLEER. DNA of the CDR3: TGCGCCAGCAGCCAAGATATCGGGGCCGAGGAGACCCAGTACTTC. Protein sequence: CASSQDIGAEETQYF.

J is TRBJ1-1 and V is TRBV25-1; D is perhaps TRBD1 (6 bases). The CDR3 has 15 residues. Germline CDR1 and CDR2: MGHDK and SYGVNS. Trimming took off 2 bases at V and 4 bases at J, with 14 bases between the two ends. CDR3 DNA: TGTGCCAGCAGTGAAGAAGGCAGGGGATCCACTGAAGCTTTCTTT. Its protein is CASSEEGRGSTEAFF.

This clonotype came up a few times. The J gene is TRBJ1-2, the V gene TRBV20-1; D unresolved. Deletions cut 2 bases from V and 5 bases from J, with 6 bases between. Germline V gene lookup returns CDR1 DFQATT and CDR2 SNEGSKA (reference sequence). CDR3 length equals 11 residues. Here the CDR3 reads CSARQIYGYTF. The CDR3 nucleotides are TGCAGTGCTAGACAGATTTATGGCTACACCTTC.

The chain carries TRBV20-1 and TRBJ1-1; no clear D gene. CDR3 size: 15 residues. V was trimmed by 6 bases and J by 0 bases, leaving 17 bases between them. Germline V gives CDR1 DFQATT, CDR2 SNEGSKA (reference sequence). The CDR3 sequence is CSALPTTGMNTEAFF. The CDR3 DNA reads TGCAGTGCCCTCCCGACGACGGGGATGAACACTGAAGCTTTCTTT.

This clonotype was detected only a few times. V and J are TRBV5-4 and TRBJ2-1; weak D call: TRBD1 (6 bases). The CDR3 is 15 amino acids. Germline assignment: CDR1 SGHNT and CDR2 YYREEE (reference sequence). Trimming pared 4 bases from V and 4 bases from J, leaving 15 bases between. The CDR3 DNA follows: TGTGCCAGCAGCCGTCATTCTACAGGGTACAATGAGCAGTTCTTC. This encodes CASSRHSTGYNEQFF. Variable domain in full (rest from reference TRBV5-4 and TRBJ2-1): ETGVTQSPTHLIKTRGQQVTLRCSSQSGHNTVSWYQQALGQGPQFIFQYYREEENGRGNFPPRFSGLQFPNYSSELNVNALELDDSALYLCASSRHSTGYNEQFFGPGTRLTVL.

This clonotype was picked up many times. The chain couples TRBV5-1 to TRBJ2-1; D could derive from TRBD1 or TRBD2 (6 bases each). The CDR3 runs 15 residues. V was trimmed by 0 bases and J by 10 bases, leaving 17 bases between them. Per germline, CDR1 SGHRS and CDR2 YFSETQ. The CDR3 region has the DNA TGCGCCAGCAGCTTGGACGTGGGGGGCGCCCAGGAGCAGTTCTTC. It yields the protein CASSLDVGGAQEQFF.

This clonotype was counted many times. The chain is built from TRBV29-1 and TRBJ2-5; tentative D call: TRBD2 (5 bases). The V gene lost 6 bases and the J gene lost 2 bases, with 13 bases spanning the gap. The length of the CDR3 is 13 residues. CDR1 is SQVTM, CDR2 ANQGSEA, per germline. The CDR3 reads CSVPLLAQETQYF. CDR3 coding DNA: TGCAGCGTCCCCCTGCTAGCACAAGAGACCCAGTACTTC.

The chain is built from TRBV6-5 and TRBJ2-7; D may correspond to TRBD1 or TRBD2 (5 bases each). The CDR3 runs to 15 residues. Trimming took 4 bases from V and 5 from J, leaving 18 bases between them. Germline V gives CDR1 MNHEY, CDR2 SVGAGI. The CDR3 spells CASSSPGGGSNEQYF. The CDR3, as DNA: TGTGCCAGCAGTTCCCCGGGTGGGGGTTCCAACGAGCAGTACTTC.

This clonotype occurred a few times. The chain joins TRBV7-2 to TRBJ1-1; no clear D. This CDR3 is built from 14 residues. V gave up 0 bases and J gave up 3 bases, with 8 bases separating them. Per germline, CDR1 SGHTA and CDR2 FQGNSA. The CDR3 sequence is CASSLARSYTEAFF. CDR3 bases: TGTGCCAGCAGCTTAGCCAGGTCCTACACTGAAGCTTTCTTT.

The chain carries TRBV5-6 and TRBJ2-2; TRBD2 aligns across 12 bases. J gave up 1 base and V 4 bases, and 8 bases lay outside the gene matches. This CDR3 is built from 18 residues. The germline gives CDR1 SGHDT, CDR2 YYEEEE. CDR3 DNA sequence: TGTGCCAGCAGCCCCGGACTAGCGGGAAACCAGAACACCGGGGAGCTGTTTTTT. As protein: CASSPGLAGNQNTGELFF.

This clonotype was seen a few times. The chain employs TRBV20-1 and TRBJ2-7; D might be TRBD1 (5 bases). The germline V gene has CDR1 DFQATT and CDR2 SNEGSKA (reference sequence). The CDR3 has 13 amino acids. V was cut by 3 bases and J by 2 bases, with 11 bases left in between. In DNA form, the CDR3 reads TGCAGTGCTAGTTGGGGCAGTCCCTACGAGCAGTACGTC. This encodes CSASWGSPYEQYV.